The 4 T cell receptor beta chains listed next were all sequenced from one sample in a study of shared clonotypes between healthy human individuals. CD8 cells classed as naive were CD45RO-negative and positively selected for CCR7, excluding terminally differentiated effector memory CD45RA+ cells. Profiled with immunoSEQ multiplex PCR; TCRdb holds only in-frame clones, not every one. The table lists roughly 1,800,000 clones, about 95% of them singletons. The material sequenced was naive CD8+ T cells sorted from blood. These receptors all come from a man between 18 and 35 years old in good health.

The J gene is TRBJ2-1, the V gene TRBV27; TRBD2 matches at 12 bases. The CDR3 is 17 residues long. V shed 3 bases and J 0 bases; nucleotides not matched to a gene: 3. The germline gives CDR1 MNHEY, CDR2 SMNVEV (reference sequence). CDR3 region: CASSLLAGGSSYNEQFF. CDR3 DNA: TGTGCCAGCAGTTTGCTAGCGGGGGGGAGCTCCTACAATGAGCAGTTCTTC.

V and J are TRBV14 and TRBJ2-7, with a weak D call TRBD2 (6 bases). The CDR3 has 17 residues. V was shortened by 4 bases and J by 0 bases, with 19 bases between the two germline ends. In germline, CDR1 is SGHDN, CDR2 FVKESK. This chain's CDR3 is CASSPLHGTGSSYEQYF. The CDR3 DNA reads TGTGCCAGCAGCCCCCTCCACGGGACCGGGAGCTCCTACGAGCAGTACTTC.

This chain connects TRBV6-5 to TRBJ1-2; weak D call: TRBD1 (6 bases). V was pared by 6 bases and J by 4 bases, with 15 bases between. This CDR3 comprises 14 residues. Germline values: CDR1 MNHEY, CDR2 SVGAGI. The CDR3 spells CASSTGQNSYGYTF. CDR3 nucleotides: TGTGCCAGCAGCACCGGACAGAACAGCTATGGCTACACCTTC.

J is TRBJ2-7 and V is TRBV27, with D perhaps matching TRBD1 (7 bases). Trimming took 1 base from V and 1 from J, leaving 11 bases between them. The CDR3 runs 15 residues. The germline CDR1 and CDR2 sequences are MNHEY and SMNVEV (reference sequence). For the CDR3, the DNA is TGTGCCAGCAGTTTATGGGCAGGGGGGTCCTACGAGCAGTACTTC. As protein: CASSLWAGGSYEQYF.